A selection of T cell receptor beta chains follows, all from one sample in a study of T-cell memory formation after mild COVID-19. TCRdb reprocessed the 5' RACE reads via MiXCR and lists one record per CDR3 protein. The sample lists fewer than 350,000 distinct CDR3 sequences, roughly an eighth occurring once. Material for sequencing was PBMCs or a T cell subset sorted from them (not recorded which). These receptors all come from a man aged 18 to 30 who had mild COVID-19 (a few samples of this study predate the infection). Cell type and time point are not known. CDR3s include the opening cysteine and the closing phenylalanine or tryptophan. Each record gives: V gene, J gene, CDR3 length, clone size, D gene, CDR3 DNA, CDR3 protein. D genes are given only for firm matches. Size tells how often a clone was seen (once, few, many) or the class of an expanded clone, and some rows leave it out.

V gene: TRBV5-1
J gene: TRBJ2-7
CDR3 length: 18
clone size: few
D gene: TRBD2
CDR3 DNA: TGCGCCAGCAGCTTCCTGACTAGCGGGGGCCCGTCTTTCTACGAGCAGTACTTC
CDR3 protein: CASSFLTSGGPSFYEQYF

V gene: TRBV6-2/TRBV6-3
J gene: TRBJ1-1
CDR3 length: 15
clone size: -
D gene: -
CDR3 DNA: TGTGCCAGCAGTTCCATGACAGGCATGAACACTGAAGCTTTCTTT
CDR3 protein: CASSSMTGMNTEAFF

V gene: TRBV5-1
J gene: TRBJ2-1
CDR3 length: 15
clone size: few
D gene: -
CDR3 DNA: TGCGCCAGCAGCTTGGAAAGGAGTCGATACAATGAGCAGTTCTTC
CDR3 protein: CASSLERSRYNEQFF

V gene: TRBV6-1
J gene: TRBJ2-2
CDR3 length: 13
clone size: -
D gene: -
CDR3 DNA: TGTGCCAGCACGCGGCAGTTCGGCGGGGAGCTGTTTTTT
CDR3 protein: CASTRQFGGELFF

V gene: TRBV13
J gene: TRBJ1-2
CDR3 length: 18
clone size: -
D gene: -
CDR3 DNA: TGTGCCAGCAGCTTAGGCCTAGGGACCCCCGGCCGGAACTATGGCTACACCTTC
CDR3 protein: CASSLGLGTPGRNYGYTF

V gene: TRBV15
J gene: TRBJ2-1
CDR3 length: 17
clone size: many
D gene: TRBD2
CDR3 DNA: TGTGCCACCAGCAGAGAAGTTAAGACTAGCCGCTACAATGAGCAGTTCTTC
CDR3 protein: CATSREVKTSRYNEQFF

V gene: TRBV5-5
J gene: TRBJ2-5
CDR3 length: 16
clone size: few
D gene: -
CDR3 DNA: TGTGCCAGCAGCTTGGTCTTCCGGGTGTTGCAGGAGACCCAGTACTTC
CDR3 protein: CASSLVFRVLQETQYF

V gene: TRBV28
J gene: TRBJ2-5
CDR3 length: 14
clone size: few
D gene: TRBD2
CDR3 DNA: TGTGCCAGCAGCCCACCGGCGGGGGGGGAGACCCAGTACTTC
CDR3 protein: CASSPPAGGETQYF

V gene: TRBV5-1
J gene: TRBJ2-5
CDR3 length: 15
clone size: many
D gene: TRBD1
CDR3 DNA: TGCGCCAGCAGCTTGGCTGGGACAGGGGAAGAGACCCAGTACTTC
CDR3 protein: CASSLAGTGEETQYF

V gene: TRBV7-9
J gene: TRBJ2-7
CDR3 length: 12
clone size: few
D gene: -
CDR3 DNA: TGTGCCAGCAGCTCAGCCCCGGGTCCCCAGTACTTC
CDR3 protein: CASSSAPGPQYF

V gene: TRBV9
J gene: TRBJ2-5
CDR3 length: 13
clone size: -
D gene: -
CDR3 DNA: TGTGCCAGCAGCGTAGTAGGTACAGAGACCCAGTACTTC
CDR3 protein: CASSVVGTETQYF

V gene: TRBV7-9
J gene: TRBJ2-1
CDR3 length: 15
clone size: -
D gene: -
CDR3 DNA: TGTGCCAGCAACCTTGCGGGGGCTGGGGACAATGAGCAGTTCTTC
CDR3 protein: CASNLAGAGDNEQFF

V gene: TRBV5-6
J gene: TRBJ1-6
CDR3 length: 15
clone size: few
D gene: -
CDR3 DNA: TGTGCCAGCAGTTACACGGACAGAAATAATTCACCCCTCCACTTT
CDR3 protein: CASSYTDRNNSPLHF

V gene: TRBV12-3/TRBV12-4
J gene: TRBJ2-7
CDR3 length: 13
clone size: -
D gene: -
CDR3 DNA: TGTGCCAGCAGTTTAGGCAGGTCCTACGAGCAGTACTTC
CDR3 protein: CASSLGRSYEQYF

V gene: TRBV3-1
J gene: TRBJ2-2
CDR3 length: 15
clone size: few
D gene: TRBD2
CDR3 DNA: TGTGCCAGCAGCCAAGCGGGGGGGCCCGCCGGGGAGCTGTTTTTT
CDR3 protein: CASSQAGGPAGELFF

V gene: TRBV6-5
J gene: TRBJ1-5
CDR3 length: 14
clone size: many
D gene: -
CDR3 DNA: TGTGCCAGCACCGCAGGGAGAGGAGGTCAGCCCCAGCATTTT
CDR3 protein: CASTAGRGGQPQHF

V gene: TRBV6-2/TRBV6-3
J gene: TRBJ2-7
CDR3 length: 14
clone size: few
D gene: -
CDR3 DNA: TGTGCCACCACGCCCCGCCAGGCGGGCTACGAGCAGTACTTC
CDR3 protein: CATTPRQAGYEQYF

V gene: TRBV12-3/TRBV12-4
J gene: TRBJ1-1
CDR3 length: 14
clone size: -
D gene: -
CDR3 DNA: TGTGCCAGCAGTTTGGACGACATGAACACTGAAGCTTTCTTT
CDR3 protein: CASSLDDMNTEAFF

V gene: TRBV2
J gene: TRBJ2-4
CDR3 length: 18
clone size: many
D gene: TRBD2
CDR3 DNA: TGTGCCAGCAGTGATTTGGGACTAGCGGCTAGAGCCAAAAACATTCAGTACTTC
CDR3 protein: CASSDLGLAARAKNIQYF

V gene: TRBV7-9
J gene: TRBJ2-1
CDR3 length: 16
clone size: many
D gene: -
CDR3 DNA: TGTGCCAGCAGCTTAGCGCTGGCGGGGACCTACAATGAGCAGTTCTTC
CDR3 protein: CASSLALAGTYNEQFF

V gene: TRBV20-1
J gene: TRBJ2-1
CDR3 length: 15
clone size: -
D gene: -
CDR3 DNA: TGCAGTGCGCGTCCACCTAGCGTCACCTACAATGAGCAGTTCTTC
CDR3 protein: CSARPPSVTYNEQFF

V gene: TRBV5-4
J gene: TRBJ2-1
CDR3 length: 13
clone size: -
D gene: -
CDR3 DNA: TGCGCCAGCAGCTTGGGGCCCCCCGATGAGCAGTTCTTC
CDR3 protein: CASSLGPPDEQFF

V gene: TRBV4-1
J gene: TRBJ1-6
CDR3 length: 15
clone size: once
D gene: -
CDR3 DNA: TGCGCCAGCAGGAAAGGGAACTCTTATAATTCACCCCTCCACTTT
CDR3 protein: CASRKGNSYNSPLHF

V gene: TRBV12-5
J gene: TRBJ2-1
CDR3 length: 15
clone size: few
D gene: TRBD2
CDR3 DNA: TGTGCTAGTGGCCGAGTCCCGGGACTAGCGATGAGCCAGTTCTTC
CDR3 protein: CASGRVPGLAMSQFF

V gene: TRBV7-9
J gene: TRBJ2-1
CDR3 length: 12
clone size: many
D gene: -
CDR3 DNA: TGTGCCAGCAGCCCTACTTACAATGAGCAGTTCTTC
CDR3 protein: CASSPTYNEQFF

V gene: TRBV5-1
J gene: TRBJ2-3
CDR3 length: 14
clone size: few
D gene: -
CDR3 DNA: TGCGCCAGCAGCTCCATCTCTAGCACAGATACGCAGTATTTT
CDR3 protein: CASSSISSTDTQYF

V gene: TRBV7-2
J gene: TRBJ2-2
CDR3 length: 13
clone size: few
D gene: -
CDR3 DNA: TGTGCCAGCAGCTTAGAACCTCCCGGGGAGCTGTTTTTT
CDR3 protein: CASSLEPPGELFF

V gene: TRBV7-6
J gene: TRBJ1-1
CDR3 length: 16
clone size: few
D gene: -
CDR3 DNA: TGTGCCAGCAGCTTAATGACAGGCCACATGAACACTGAAGCTTTCTTT
CDR3 protein: CASSLMTGHMNTEAFF

V gene: TRBV4-1
J gene: TRBJ1-2
CDR3 length: 15
clone size: many
D gene: -
CDR3 DNA: TGCGCCAGCAGCCTTTACAGGGATTTGGACTATGGCTACACCTTC
CDR3 protein: CASSLYRDLDYGYTF

V gene: TRBV29-1
J gene: TRBJ1-1
CDR3 length: 13
clone size: -
D gene: -
CDR3 DNA: TGCAGCGTTGTGGGGGGGGCCGCTAGGCCAGCTTTCTTT
CDR3 protein: CSVVGGAARPAFF

V gene: TRBV19
J gene: TRBJ2-3
CDR3 length: 15
clone size: -
D gene: TRBD1
CDR3 DNA: TGTGCCAGTAGCCAGAACAGGGGGAGCACAGATACGCAGTATTTT
CDR3 protein: CASSQNRGSTDTQYF

V gene: TRBV20-1
J gene: TRBJ1-5
CDR3 length: 14
clone size: -
D gene: TRBD1
CDR3 DNA: TGCAGTGCTACCTGGGACAGGGAGGGTCAGCCCCAGCATTTT
CDR3 protein: CSATWDREGQPQHF

V gene: TRBV6-5
J gene: TRBJ1-6
CDR3 length: 17
clone size: few
D gene: -
CDR3 DNA: TGTGCCAGCACCCTAACCTATTTCCCCGGCTCGGATTCACCCCTCCACTTT
CDR3 protein: CASTLTYFPGSDSPLHF

V gene: TRBV28
J gene: TRBJ2-3
CDR3 length: 14
clone size: many
D gene: -
CDR3 DNA: TGTGCCAGCAGCCCGGGGGGCCCGGCAGATACGCAGTATTTT
CDR3 protein: CASSPGGPADTQYF

V gene: TRBV12-3/TRBV12-4
J gene: TRBJ1-2
CDR3 length: 15
clone size: few
D gene: -
CDR3 DNA: TGTGCCAGCAGTTTAAGTGCACAGGGACCTTATGGCTACACCTTC
CDR3 protein: CASSLSAQGPYGYTF

V gene: TRBV20-1
J gene: TRBJ2-4
CDR3 length: 14
clone size: once
D gene: TRBD1
CDR3 DNA: TGCAGTGCAGCCGCCGGGACAGGAATCAACATTCAGTACTTC
CDR3 protein: CSAAAGTGINIQYF

V gene: TRBV6-5
J gene: TRBJ1-5
CDR3 length: 13
clone size: few
D gene: -
CDR3 DNA: TGTGCCAGCAGTGTGACAGGCAATCAGCCCCAGCATTTT
CDR3 protein: CASSVTGNQPQHF

V gene: TRBV29-1
J gene: TRBJ1-1
CDR3 length: 17
clone size: -
D gene: TRBD1
CDR3 DNA: TGCAGCGTTTTGGACAGGCGGCGTTTTCTTTTGAACACTGAAGCTTTCTTT
CDR3 protein: CSVLDRRRFLLNTEAFF

V gene: TRBV7-6
J gene: TRBJ2-3
CDR3 length: 17
clone size: few
D gene: TRBD2
CDR3 DNA: TGTGCCAGCAGCTTAGCGTGGGGGGAGGGCTACACAGATACGCAGTATTTT
CDR3 protein: CASSLAWGEGYTDTQYF

V gene: TRBV2
J gene: TRBJ2-1
CDR3 length: 13
clone size: -
D gene: TRBD2
CDR3 DNA: TGTGCCAGCACACTAGCGAGATACAATGAGCAGTTCTTC
CDR3 protein: CASTLARYNEQFF

V gene: TRBV9
J gene: TRBJ2-7
CDR3 length: 15
clone size: few
D gene: TRBD2
CDR3 DNA: TGTGCCAGCAGCCCAACGGGTAGCGGGGGCTACGAGCAGTACTTC
CDR3 protein: CASSPTGSGGYEQYF

V gene: TRBV5-8
J gene: TRBJ2-5
CDR3 length: 14
clone size: many
D gene: -
CDR3 DNA: TGTGCCAGCAGCTTGGCCGCGGTCCAAGAGACCCAGTACTTC
CDR3 protein: CASSLAAVQETQYF

V gene: TRBV7-2
J gene: TRBJ1-1
CDR3 length: 15
clone size: -
D gene: -
CDR3 DNA: TGTGCCAGCAGCTTGGGGGCAGCTCTGAACACTGAAGCTTTCTTT
CDR3 protein: CASSLGAALNTEAFF

V gene: TRBV6-6
J gene: TRBJ2-7
CDR3 length: 13
clone size: many
D gene: -
CDR3 DNA: TGTGCCAGCAGTTACAGGGCAGCCTACGAGCAGTACTTC
CDR3 protein: CASSYRAAYEQYF

V gene: TRBV5-1
J gene: TRBJ2-3
CDR3 length: 13
clone size: -
D gene: -
CDR3 DNA: TGCGCCAGCAGCTGGGACGTAACAGATACGCAGTATTTT
CDR3 protein: CASSWDVTDTQYF

V gene: TRBV4-1
J gene: TRBJ2-7
CDR3 length: 15
clone size: -
D gene: -
CDR3 DNA: TGCGCCAGCAGCCAAGGTCGACTCACTAGCTACGAGCAGTACTTC
CDR3 protein: CASSQGRLTSYEQYF

V gene: TRBV7-9
J gene: TRBJ1-6
CDR3 length: 14
clone size: -
D gene: -
CDR3 DNA: TGTGCCAGCAGCCAGGGCCAGAATAATTCACCCCTCCACTTT
CDR3 protein: CASSQGQNNSPLHF

V gene: TRBV6-1
J gene: TRBJ2-7
CDR3 length: 13
clone size: -
D gene: -
CDR3 DNA: TGTGCCAGCAGTGAAACAGCCTCCTACGAGCAGTACTTC
CDR3 protein: CASSETASYEQYF

V gene: TRBV6-6
J gene: TRBJ2-7
CDR3 length: 13
clone size: many
D gene: -
CDR3 DNA: TGTGCCAGCACCCGACAGAACTCCTACGAGCAGTACTTC
CDR3 protein: CASTRQNSYEQYF

V gene: TRBV20-1
J gene: TRBJ2-5
CDR3 length: 14
clone size: few
D gene: -
CDR3 DNA: TGCAGTGCCACGTGGGGGCCCTCGGGAGAGACCCAGTACTTC
CDR3 protein: CSATWGPSGETQYF

V gene: TRBV27
J gene: TRBJ2-5
CDR3 length: 16
clone size: -
D gene: TRBD1
CDR3 DNA: TGTGCCAGCAGTCTCCGACGGACAGGGAAGTTGGAGACCCAGTACTTC
CDR3 protein: CASSLRRTGKLETQYF

V gene: TRBV6-6
J gene: TRBJ1-2
CDR3 length: 16
clone size: -
D gene: -
CDR3 DNA: TGTGCCAGCAGTTACTCGAGGGACCGAGGGGAATATGGCTACACCTTC
CDR3 protein: CASSYSRDRGEYGYTF

V gene: TRBV7-8
J gene: TRBJ2-1
CDR3 length: 17
clone size: -
D gene: -
CDR3 DNA: TGTGCCAGCAGCCCGACAACCGGGGGGCACCTTGACAATGAGCAGTTCTTC
CDR3 protein: CASSPTTGGHLDNEQFF